This T cell receptor (beta chain) was documented in a study of technical replicates of blood from several donors. TCRdb's copy holds only in-frame clones and misses some; the assay was immunoSEQ multiplex PCR. The sample contains about 89,000 clones, 85% to 95% of which appear only once. The CDR3 contains 12 residues. CDR1 is MGHDK, CDR2 SYGVNS, per germline. V was shortened by 6 bases and J by 7 bases, with 10 bases between the two germline ends. Sequenced: T cells isolated from PBMCs. The chain has TRBV25-1 and TRBJ1-5; D is uncertain. This TCR was recovered from a human donor in good health. The CDR3 is CASSGVGQPQHF. The DNA for the CDR3 is TGTGCCAGCAGCGGGGTTGGACAGCCCCAGCATTTT.